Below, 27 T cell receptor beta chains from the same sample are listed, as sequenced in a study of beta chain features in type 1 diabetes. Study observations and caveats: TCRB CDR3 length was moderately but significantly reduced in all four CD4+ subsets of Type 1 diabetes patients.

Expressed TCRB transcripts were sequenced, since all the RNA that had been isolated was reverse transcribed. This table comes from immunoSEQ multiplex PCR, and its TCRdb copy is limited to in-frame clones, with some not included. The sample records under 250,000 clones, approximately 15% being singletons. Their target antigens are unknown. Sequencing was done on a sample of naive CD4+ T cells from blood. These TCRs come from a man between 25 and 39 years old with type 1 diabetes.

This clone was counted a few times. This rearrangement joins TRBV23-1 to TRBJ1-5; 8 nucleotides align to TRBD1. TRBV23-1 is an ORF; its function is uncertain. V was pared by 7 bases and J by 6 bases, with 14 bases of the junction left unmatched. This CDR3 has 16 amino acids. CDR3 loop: CASTHLRDRRVQPQHF. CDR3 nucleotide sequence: TGCGCCAGCACCCACCTTCGGGACAGGAGGGTTCAGCCCCAGCATTTT.

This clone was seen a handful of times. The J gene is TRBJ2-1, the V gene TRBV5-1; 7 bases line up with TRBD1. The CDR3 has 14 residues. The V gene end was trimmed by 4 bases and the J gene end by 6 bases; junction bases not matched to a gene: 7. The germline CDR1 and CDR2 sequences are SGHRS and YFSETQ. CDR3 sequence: CASSRSDRANEQFF. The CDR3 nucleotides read TGCGCCAGCAGCCGCTCTGACAGGGCCAATGAGCAGTTCTTC.

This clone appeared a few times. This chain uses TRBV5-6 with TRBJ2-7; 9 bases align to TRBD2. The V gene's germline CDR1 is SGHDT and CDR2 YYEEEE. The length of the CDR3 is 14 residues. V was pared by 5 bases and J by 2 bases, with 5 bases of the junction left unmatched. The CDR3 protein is CASRRSGGAYEQYF. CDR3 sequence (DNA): TGTGCCAGCAGACGTAGCGGGGGAGCCTACGAGCAGTACTTC.

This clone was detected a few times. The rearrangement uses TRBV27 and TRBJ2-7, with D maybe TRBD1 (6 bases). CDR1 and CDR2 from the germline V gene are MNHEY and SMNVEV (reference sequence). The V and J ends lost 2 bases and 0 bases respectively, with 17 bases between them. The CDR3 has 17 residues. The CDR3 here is CASSLHPSTGTSYEQYF. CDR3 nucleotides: TGTGCCAGCAGTTTACATCCCTCGACAGGCACCTCCTACGAGCAGTACTTC.

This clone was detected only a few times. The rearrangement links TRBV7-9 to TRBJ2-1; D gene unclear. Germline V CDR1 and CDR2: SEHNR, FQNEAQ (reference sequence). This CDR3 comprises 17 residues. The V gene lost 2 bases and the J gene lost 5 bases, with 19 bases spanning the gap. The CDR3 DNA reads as TGTGCCAGCAGCTTACAGCTGCGGCGCAGTGGCGACAATGAGCAGTTCTTC. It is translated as CASSLQLRRSGDNEQFF.

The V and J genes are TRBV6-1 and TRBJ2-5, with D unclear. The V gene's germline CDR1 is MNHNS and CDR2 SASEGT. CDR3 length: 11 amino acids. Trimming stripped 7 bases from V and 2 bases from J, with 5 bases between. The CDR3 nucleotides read TGTGCCAGCAATAGACAAGAGACCCAGTACTTC. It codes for CASNRQETQYF.

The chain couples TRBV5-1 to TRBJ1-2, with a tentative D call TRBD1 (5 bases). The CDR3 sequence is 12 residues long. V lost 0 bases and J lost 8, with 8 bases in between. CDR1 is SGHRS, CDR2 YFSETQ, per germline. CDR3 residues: CASSLAGEGYTF. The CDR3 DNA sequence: TGCGCCAGCAGCTTGGCGGGGGAAGGCTACACCTTC.

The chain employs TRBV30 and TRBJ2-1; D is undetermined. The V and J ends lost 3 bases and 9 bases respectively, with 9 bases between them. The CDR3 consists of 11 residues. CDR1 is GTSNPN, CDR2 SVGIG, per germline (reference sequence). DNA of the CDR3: TGTGCCTGGAGGGAGTCTGGTGAGCAGTTCTTC. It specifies CAWRESGEQFF.

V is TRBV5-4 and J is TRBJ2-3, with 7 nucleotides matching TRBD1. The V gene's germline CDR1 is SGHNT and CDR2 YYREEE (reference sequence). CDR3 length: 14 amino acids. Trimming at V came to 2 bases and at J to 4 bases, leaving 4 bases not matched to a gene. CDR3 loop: CASSFRDSADTQYF. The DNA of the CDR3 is TGTGCCAGCAGCTTCCGGGACAGCGCAGATACGCAGTATTTT. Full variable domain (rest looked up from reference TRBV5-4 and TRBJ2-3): ETGVTQSPTHLIKTRGQQVTLRCSSQSGHNTVSWYQQALGQGPQFIFQYYREEENGRGNFPPRFSGLQFPNYSSELNVNALELDDSALYLCASSFRDSADTQYFGPGTRLTVL.

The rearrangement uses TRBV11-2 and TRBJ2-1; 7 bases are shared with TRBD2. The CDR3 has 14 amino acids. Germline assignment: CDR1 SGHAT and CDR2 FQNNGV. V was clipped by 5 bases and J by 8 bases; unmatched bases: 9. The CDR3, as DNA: TGTGCCAGCAGCCGTGGGAGGGAGGGGCATGAGCAGTTCTTC. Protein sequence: CASSRGREGHEQFF.

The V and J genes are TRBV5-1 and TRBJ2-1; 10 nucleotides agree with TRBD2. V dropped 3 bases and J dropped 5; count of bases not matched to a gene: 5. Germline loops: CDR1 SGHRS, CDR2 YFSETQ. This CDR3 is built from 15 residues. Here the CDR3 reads CASSYSGGSNNEQFF. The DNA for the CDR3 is TGCGCCAGCAGCTATAGCGGGGGGTCGAACAATGAGCAGTTCTTC.

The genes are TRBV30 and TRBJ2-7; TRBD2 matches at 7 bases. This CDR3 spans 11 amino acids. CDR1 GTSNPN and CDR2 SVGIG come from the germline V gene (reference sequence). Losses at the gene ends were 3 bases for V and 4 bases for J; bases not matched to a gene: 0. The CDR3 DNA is TGTGCCTGGAGGGGAGGGTACGAGCAGTACTTC. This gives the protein CAWRGGYEQYF.

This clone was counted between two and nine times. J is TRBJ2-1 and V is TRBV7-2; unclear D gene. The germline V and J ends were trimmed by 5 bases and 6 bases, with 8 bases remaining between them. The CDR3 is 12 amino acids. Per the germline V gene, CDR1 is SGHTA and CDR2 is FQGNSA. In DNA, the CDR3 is TGTGCCAGCAGCCTAAACTTCAATGAGCAGTTCTTC. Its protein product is CASSLNFNEQFF.

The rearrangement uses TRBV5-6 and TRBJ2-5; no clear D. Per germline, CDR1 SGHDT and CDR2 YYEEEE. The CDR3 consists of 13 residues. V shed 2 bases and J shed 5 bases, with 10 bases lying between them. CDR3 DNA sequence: TGTGCCAGCAGCTTCTCCCGGGTTGAGACCCAGTACTTC. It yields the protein CASSFSRVETQYF.

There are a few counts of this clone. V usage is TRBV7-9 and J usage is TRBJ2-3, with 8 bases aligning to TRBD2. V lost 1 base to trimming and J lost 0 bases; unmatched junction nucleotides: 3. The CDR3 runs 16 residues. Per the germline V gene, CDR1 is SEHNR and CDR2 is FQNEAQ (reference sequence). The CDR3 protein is CASSLGSSGSTDTQYF. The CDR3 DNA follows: TGTGCCAGCAGCTTAGGGTCTAGCGGGAGCACAGATACGCAGTATTTT.

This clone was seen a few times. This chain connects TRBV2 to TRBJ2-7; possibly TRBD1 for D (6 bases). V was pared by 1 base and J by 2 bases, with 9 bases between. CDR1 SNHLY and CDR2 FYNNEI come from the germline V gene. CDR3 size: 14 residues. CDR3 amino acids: CASSEEQGAYEQYF. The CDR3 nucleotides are TGTGCCAGCAGTGAAGAACAGGGCGCCTACGAGCAGTACTTC.

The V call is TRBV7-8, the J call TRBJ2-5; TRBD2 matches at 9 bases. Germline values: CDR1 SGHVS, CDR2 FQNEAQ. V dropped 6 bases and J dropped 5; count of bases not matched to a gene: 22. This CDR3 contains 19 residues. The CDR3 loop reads CASSQRTGPKREARETQYF. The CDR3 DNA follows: TGTGCCAGCAGTCAACGGACAGGACCGAAGCGGGAGGCTAGGGAGACCCAGTACTTC.

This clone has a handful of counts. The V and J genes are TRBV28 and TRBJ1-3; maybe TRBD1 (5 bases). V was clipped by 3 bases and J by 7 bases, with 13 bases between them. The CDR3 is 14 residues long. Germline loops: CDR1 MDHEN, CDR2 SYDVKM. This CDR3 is CASSLRQEGNTIYF. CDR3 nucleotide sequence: TGTGCCAGCAGTTTGAGGCAGGAGGGGAACACCATATATTTT.

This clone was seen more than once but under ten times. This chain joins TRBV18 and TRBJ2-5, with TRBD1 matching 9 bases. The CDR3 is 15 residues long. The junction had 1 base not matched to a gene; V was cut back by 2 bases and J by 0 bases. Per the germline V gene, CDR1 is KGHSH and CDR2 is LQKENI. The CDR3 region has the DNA TGTGCCAGCTCACCAAGGACAGGGGACCAAGAGACCCAGTACTTC. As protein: CASSPRTGDQETQYF. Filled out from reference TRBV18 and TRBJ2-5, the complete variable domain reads NAGVMQNPRHLVRRRGQEARLRCSPMKGHSHVYWYRQLPEEGLKFMVYLQKENIIDESGMPKERFSAEFPKEGPSILRIQQVVRGDSAAYFCASSPRTGDQETQYFGPGTRLLVL.

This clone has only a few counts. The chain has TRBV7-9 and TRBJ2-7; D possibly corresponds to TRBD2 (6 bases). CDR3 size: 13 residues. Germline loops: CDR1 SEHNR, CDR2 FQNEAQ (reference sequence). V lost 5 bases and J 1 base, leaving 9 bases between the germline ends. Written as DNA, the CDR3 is TGTGCCAGCAGCCGGGGGTCTTCCTACGAGCAGTACTTC. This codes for CASSRGSSYEQYF.

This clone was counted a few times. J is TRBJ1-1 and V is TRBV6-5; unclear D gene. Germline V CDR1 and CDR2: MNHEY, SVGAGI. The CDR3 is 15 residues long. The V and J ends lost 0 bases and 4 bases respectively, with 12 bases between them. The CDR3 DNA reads TGTGCCAGCAGTTACTCCTCCAGACGGAGCACTGAAGCTTTCTTT. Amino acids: CASSYSSRRSTEAFF.

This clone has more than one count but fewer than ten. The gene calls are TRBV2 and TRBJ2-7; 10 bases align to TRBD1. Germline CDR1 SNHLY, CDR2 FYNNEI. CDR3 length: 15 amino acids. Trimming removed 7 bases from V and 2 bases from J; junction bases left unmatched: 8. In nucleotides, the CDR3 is TGTGCCAGCAAAACCGGGACAGGGGCGACCTACGAGCAGTACTTC. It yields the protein CASKTGTGATYEQYF.

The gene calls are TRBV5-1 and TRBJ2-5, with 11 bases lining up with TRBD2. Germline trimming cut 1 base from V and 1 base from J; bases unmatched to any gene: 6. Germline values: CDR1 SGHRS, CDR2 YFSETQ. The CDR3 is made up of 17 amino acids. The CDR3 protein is CASSLTGLAGGQETQYF. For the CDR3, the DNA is TGCGCCAGCAGCTTGACTGGGCTAGCGGGGGGCCAAGAGACCCAGTACTTC.

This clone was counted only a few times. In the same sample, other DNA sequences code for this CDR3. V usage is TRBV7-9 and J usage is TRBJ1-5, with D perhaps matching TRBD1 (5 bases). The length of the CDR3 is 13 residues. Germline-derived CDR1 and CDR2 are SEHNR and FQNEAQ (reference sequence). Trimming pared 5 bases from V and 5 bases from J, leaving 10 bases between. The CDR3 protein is CASSLEGDQPQHF. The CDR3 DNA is TGTGCCAGCAGCCTCGAAGGGGATCAGCCCCAGCATTTT.

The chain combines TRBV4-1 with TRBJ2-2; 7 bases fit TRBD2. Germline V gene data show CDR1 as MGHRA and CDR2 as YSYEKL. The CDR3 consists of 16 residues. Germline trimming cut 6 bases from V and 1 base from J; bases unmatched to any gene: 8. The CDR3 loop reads CASRRGPGGNTGELFF. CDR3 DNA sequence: TGCGCCAGCAGACGAGGGCCGGGGGGGAACACCGGGGAGCTGTTTTTT.

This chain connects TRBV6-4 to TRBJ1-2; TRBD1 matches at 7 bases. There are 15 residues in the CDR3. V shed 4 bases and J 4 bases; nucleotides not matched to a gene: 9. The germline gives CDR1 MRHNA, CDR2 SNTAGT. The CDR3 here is CASSGEGGLGYGYTF. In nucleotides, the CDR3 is TGTGCCAGCAGTGGAGAAGGGGGCCTGGGCTATGGCTACACCTTC.

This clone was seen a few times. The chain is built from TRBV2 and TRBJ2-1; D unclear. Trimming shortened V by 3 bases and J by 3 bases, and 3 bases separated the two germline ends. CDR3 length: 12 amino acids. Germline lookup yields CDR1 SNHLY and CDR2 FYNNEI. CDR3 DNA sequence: TGTGCCAGCAGTGACAGCTACAATGAGCAGTTCTTC. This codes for CASSDSYNEQFF.